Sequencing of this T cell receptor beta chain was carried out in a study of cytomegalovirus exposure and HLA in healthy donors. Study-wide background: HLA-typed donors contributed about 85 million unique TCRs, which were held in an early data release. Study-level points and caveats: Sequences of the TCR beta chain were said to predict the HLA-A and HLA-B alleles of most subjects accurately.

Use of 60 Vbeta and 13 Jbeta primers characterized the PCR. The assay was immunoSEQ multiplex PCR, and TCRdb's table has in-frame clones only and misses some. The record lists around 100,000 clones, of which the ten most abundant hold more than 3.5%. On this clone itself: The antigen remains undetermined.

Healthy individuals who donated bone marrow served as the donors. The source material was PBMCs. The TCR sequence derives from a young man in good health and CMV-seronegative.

CDR3 in amino acids: CASSQQGGKRGAYEQYF. The CDR3 nucleotides are TGTGCCAGCAGCCAACAGGGAGGCAAGCGGGGGGCCTACGAGCAGTACTTC. The chain combines TRBV14 with TRBJ2-5; 9 nucleotides agree with TRBD2. The DNA matches TRBJ2-7 better at its end, which makes the J call doubtful. The CDR3 extends over 17 amino acids. Germline V gene lookup returns CDR1 SGHDN and CDR2 FVKESK.